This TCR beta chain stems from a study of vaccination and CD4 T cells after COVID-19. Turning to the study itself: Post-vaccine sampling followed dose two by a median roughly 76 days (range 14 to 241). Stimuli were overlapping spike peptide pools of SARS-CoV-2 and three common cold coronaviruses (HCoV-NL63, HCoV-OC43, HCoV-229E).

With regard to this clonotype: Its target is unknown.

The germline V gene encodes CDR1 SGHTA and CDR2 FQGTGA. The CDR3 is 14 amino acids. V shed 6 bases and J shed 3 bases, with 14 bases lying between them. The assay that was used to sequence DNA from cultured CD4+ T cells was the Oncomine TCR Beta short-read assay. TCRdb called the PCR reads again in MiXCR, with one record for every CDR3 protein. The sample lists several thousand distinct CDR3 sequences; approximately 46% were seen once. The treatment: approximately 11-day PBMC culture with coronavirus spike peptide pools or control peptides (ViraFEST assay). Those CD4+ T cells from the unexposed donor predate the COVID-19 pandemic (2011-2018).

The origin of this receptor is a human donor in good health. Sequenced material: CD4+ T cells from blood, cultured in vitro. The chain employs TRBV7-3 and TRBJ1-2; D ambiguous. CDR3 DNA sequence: TGTGCCAGCAGGTCTCCAGACGGATACTATGGCTACACCTTC. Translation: CASRSPDGYYGYTF.